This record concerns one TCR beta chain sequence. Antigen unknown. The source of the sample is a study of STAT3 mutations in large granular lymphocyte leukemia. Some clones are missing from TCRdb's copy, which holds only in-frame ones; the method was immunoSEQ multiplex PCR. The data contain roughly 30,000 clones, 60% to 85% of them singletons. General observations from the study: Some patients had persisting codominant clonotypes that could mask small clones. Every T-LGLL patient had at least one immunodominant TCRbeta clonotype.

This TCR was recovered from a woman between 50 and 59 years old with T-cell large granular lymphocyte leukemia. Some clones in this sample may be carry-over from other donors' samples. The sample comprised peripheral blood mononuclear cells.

The CDR3 nucleotides are TGTGCCAGCTCACCAGGAACAGATGAAAAACTGTTTTTT. Residues: CASSPGTDEKLFF. The chain has TRBV18 and TRBJ1-4; D gene ambiguous. CDR3 size: 13 residues. V shed 2 bases and J shed 6 bases, with 7 bases lying between them. The germline gives CDR1 KGHSH, CDR2 LQKENI. The whole variable domain, remainder taken from reference TRBV18 and TRBJ1-4, is NAGVMQNPRHLVRRRGQEARLRCSPMKGHSHVYWYRQLPEEGLKFMVYLQKENIIDESGMPKERFSAEFPKEGPSILRIQQVVRGDSAAYFCASSPGTDEKLFFGSGTQLSVL.